This record looks at one T cell receptor (beta chain) sequence and its context. This entry comes from a study of blood T cell repertoires in COVID-19. Study information: Donors in the United States, Italy and Spain gave samples during acute or convalescent COVID-19.

In germline, CDR1 is SGHRS, CDR2 YFSETQ. The CDR3 is 14 amino acids. V lost 0 bases, J lost 9 bases, and 3 bases stayed unmatched. In the authors' workflow: The assay estimated nucleated cells by amplifying reference gene primers. Repertoires were generated with immunoSEQ multiplex PCR, while TCRdb's copy carries only in-frame clones and drops some. The DNA gave D and trimming, while V, J and clone size come from that table. The table includes about 160,000 clones, 70% to 90% detected once. J is TRBJ2-1 and V is TRBV5-1; 10 positions match TRBD2. Sequenced input: PBMCs or T cells enriched from blood (not recorded which). The receptor was isolated from a middle-aged man who had recovered from COVID-19. CDR3 sequence (DNA): TGCGCCAGCAGCTTGGACCAGCGGGGGGGTGAGCAGTTCTTC. Amino acids: CASSLDQRGGEQFF.